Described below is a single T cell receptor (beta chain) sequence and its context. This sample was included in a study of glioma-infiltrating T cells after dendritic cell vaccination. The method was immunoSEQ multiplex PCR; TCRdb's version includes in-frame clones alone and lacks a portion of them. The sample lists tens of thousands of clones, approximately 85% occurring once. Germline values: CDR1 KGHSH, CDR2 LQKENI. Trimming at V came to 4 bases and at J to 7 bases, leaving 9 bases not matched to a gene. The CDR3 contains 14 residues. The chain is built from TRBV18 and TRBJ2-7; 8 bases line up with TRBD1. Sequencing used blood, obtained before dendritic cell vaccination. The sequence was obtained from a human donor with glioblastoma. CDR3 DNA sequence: TGTGCCAGCTCACAAGACAGGGGCTCGGAGGAGCAGTACTTC. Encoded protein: CASSQDRGSEEQYF.